Here is one TCR beta chain with its context. Its specificity is not known. The sample originates from a study of T cell responses to AZD1222 COVID-19 vaccine. Whole-study context: Second-dose intervals near 4 or 12 weeks were combined. Study findings and constraints: Baseline seropositivity occurred in only six AZD1222 recipients. Within unmutated variant regions lay the reported targets of nearly half of spike-specific TCRs.

Germline V gene sequence: CDR1 LGHDT, CDR2 YNNKEL (reference sequence). V dropped 0 bases and J dropped 0 bases, with 11 bases sitting between them. The CDR3 length is 16 residues. Assay used: immunoSEQ multiplex PCR; TCRdb lists only in-frame clones, some missing. This sample yields roughly 190,000 clones, of which around 94% are seen a single time; about 1.2% belongs to the top ten. This TCR came from an adult in good health. The material sequenced was peripheral blood, taken on day 0 of AZD1222 vaccination. The genes are TRBV3-1 (or the pseudogene TRBV3-2) and TRBJ1-1; D is unresolved. The CDR3 sequence is CASSQDFAAMNTEAFF. The CDR3 region has the DNA TGTGCCAGCAGCCAAGATTTTGCGGCGATGAACACTGAAGCTTTCTTT.